Listed here are 14 T cell receptor beta chains from one sample, sequenced in a study of response to subunit inactivated influenza vaccine. Each CDR3 protein gets one entry after TCRdb re-called the RT-PCR reads with MiXCR. Among approximately 250,000 distinct CDR3 sequences listed, 12% were seen once. The input for sequencing was non-naive T cells sorted from PBMCs, taken roughly 15 days before vaccination. The receptors derive from a man over 45 who received an inactivated influenza vaccine.

The chain couples TRBV7-3 to TRBJ2-2; 7 bases match TRBD1. Germline trimming cut 5 bases from V and 4 bases from J; bases unmatched to any gene: 4. The CDR3 totals 14 residues. Per the germline V gene, CDR1 is SGHTA and CDR2 is FQGTGA. CDR3 bases: TGTGCCAGCAGCGTTACAGGGGTCACCGGGGAGCTGTTTTTT. Translated, it gives CASSVTGVTGELFF. The full variable domain, in which reference TRBV7-3 and TRBJ2-2 provide the parts outside the CDR3, is GAGVSQTPSNKVTEKGKYVELRCDPISGHTALYWYRQSLGQGPEFLIYFQGTGAADDSGLPNDRFFAVRPEGSVSTLKIQRTERGDSAVYLCASSVTGVTGELFFGEGSRLTVL.

The chain recombines TRBV27 with TRBJ1-2; D is unclear. Trimming removed 1 base at V and 4 bases at J, with 4 bases between. CDR3 length equals 12 residues. CDR1 is MNHEY and CDR2 is SMNVEV in the germline V gene (reference sequence). CDR3 in amino acids: CASSLFGYGYTF. CDR3 DNA sequence: TGTGCCAGCAGTTTATTCGGCTATGGCTACACCTTC.

A few counts support this clonotype. The chain has TRBV18 and TRBJ2-3, with D perhaps matching TRBD1 or TRBD2 (5 bases each). Germline V gene sequence: CDR1 KGHSH, CDR2 LQKENI. The CDR3 spans 14 residues. Trimming shortened V by 4 bases and J by 6 bases, and 14 bases separated the two germline ends. The CDR3 loop is CASSQGARDDTQYF. CDR3 bases: TGTGCCAGCTCACAAGGTGCAAGGGACGATACGCAGTATTTT.

Only a few counts were recorded for this clonotype. The chain joins TRBV29-1 to TRBJ1-2, with a weak D call TRBD1 (5 bases). This CDR3 spans 13 amino acids. The germline V and J ends were trimmed by 1 base and 3 bases, with 9 bases remaining between them. Germline values: CDR1 SQVTM, CDR2 ANQGSEA. CDR3 amino acids: CSVEGGAHYGYTF. CDR3 sequence (DNA): TGCAGCGTTGAAGGGGGCGCACACTATGGCTACACCTTC. Full variable domain (missing parts from reference TRBV29-1 and TRBJ1-2): SAVISQKPSRDICQRGTSLTIQCQVDSQVTMMFWYRQQPGQSLTLIATANQGSEATYESGFVIDKFPISRPNLTFSTLTVSNMSPEDSSIYLCSVEGGAHYGYTFGSGTRLTVV.

This clonotype showed up many times. The chain employs TRBV4-2 and TRBJ2-3; 7 bases fit TRBD1. The CDR3 spans 16 residues. The V gene end was trimmed by 0 bases and the J gene end by 4 bases; junction bases not matched to a gene: 7. Germline V gene sequence: CDR1 LGHNA, CDR2 YNFKEQ. The chain's CDR3 is CASSQEVWQGADTQYF. CDR3 nucleotides: TGTGCCAGCAGCCAAGAAGTTTGGCAGGGGGCAGATACGCAGTATTTT.

The sample holds a few counts of this clonotype. The chain has TRBV20-1 and TRBJ2-3; D is perhaps TRBD1 (6 bases). V lost 0 bases, J lost 0 bases, and 16 bases lay in between. This CDR3 spans 17 amino acids. Germline values: CDR1 DFQATT, CDR2 SNEGSKA (reference sequence). As DNA, the CDR3 is TGCAGTGCTAGAGATGGGCAGGGGACATCTAGCACAGATACGCAGTATTTT. It is translated as CSARDGQGTSSTDTQYF.

The genes are TRBV19 and TRBJ1-1; D remains ambiguous. The CDR3 has 14 amino acids. Germline V gene lookup returns CDR1 LNHDA and CDR2 SQIVND (reference sequence). V shed 5 bases and J shed 8 bases, with 18 bases lying between them. CDR3 nucleotide sequence: TGTGCCAGTAGTCCCGGTTATAGGCGGCGGGAAGCTTTCTTT. Amino acid sequence: CASSPGYRRREAFF.

This clonotype was observed at least ten times. For the CDR3, the DNA is TGCAGTGCTAGTAGAAGCCTAACTAATGAAAAACTGTTTTTT. Protein: CSASRSLTNEKLFF. The chain is built from TRBV20-1 and TRBJ1-4, with D hard to call. The CDR3 length is 14 residues. The germline V gene encodes CDR1 DFQATT and CDR2 SNEGSKA (reference sequence). V was pared by 3 bases and J by 1 base, with 9 bases between.

This clonotype occurred many times. The chain recombines TRBV4-2 with TRBJ2-1, with 13 bases that match TRBD2. V lost 4 bases, J lost 7 bases, and 10 bases stayed unmatched. Per germline, CDR1 LGHNA and CDR2 YNFKEQ. CDR3 length: 17 amino acids. CDR3 protein: CASSLAGTSGVANEQFF. In DNA form, the CDR3 reads TGTGCCAGCAGCCTGGCCGGGACTAGCGGGGTGGCGAATGAGCAGTTCTTC.

This clonotype has ten or more counts. V gene TRBV12-3 or TRBV12-4 combines with J gene TRBJ2-7; maybe TRBD2 (5 bases). V was shortened by 2 bases and J by 9 bases, with 17 bases between the two germline ends. This CDR3 comprises 14 residues. DNA for the CDR3: TGTGCCAGCAGTTTATCCGGGAATCCCTTTAGGCAGTACTTC. Its protein is CASSLSGNPFRQYF.

The chain recombines TRBV4-3 with TRBJ2-1; 8 nucleotides line up with TRBD1. CDR1 LGHNA and CDR2 YSLEER come from the germline V gene. The CDR3 is made up of 17 amino acids. The junction had 12 bases not matched to a gene; V was cut back by 4 bases and J by 4 bases. The CDR3 DNA follows: TGCGCCAGCAGCCGATTGCCCGGACAGGGTTTTTACAATGAGCAGTTCTTC. It yields the protein CASSRLPGQGFYNEQFF.

A few counts support this clonotype. The rearrangement uses TRBV2 and TRBJ1-4, with D perhaps matching TRBD1 (5 bases). Per germline, CDR1 SNHLY and CDR2 FYNNEI. The V end was cut by 8 bases, the J end by 4 bases, with 14 bases between. The CDR3 loop spans 14 amino acids. This CDR3 reads CASGSGRYNEKLFF. The CDR3 DNA sequence: TGTGCCAGCGGTTCGGGACGGTATAATGAAAAACTGTTTTTT.

This clonotype was seen more than once but under ten times. The chain uses TRBV20-1 and TRBJ2-7; 10 bases fit TRBD1. The CDR3 spans 14 residues. V was clipped by 3 bases and J by 4 bases; unmatched bases: 6. Germline V gene data show CDR1 as DFQATT and CDR2 as SNEGSKA (reference sequence). The CDR3 is CSARSRTGGYEQYF. CDR3 bases: TGCAGTGCTAGGAGCCGGACAGGGGGTTACGAGCAGTACTTC.

This clonotype was counted ten times or more. V and J are TRBV18 and TRBJ1-5; D is unresolved. The CDR3 is 13 amino acids. Germline loops: CDR1 KGHSH, CDR2 LQKENI. V lost 4 bases to trimming and J lost 4 bases, with 8 bases between them. Here the CDR3 DNA reads TGTGCCAGCTCACTAAAACCGAATCAGCCCCAGCATTTT. This gives the protein CASSLKPNQPQHF.